Detailed here is one T cell receptor beta chain. This clonotype occurred once. It has no known antigen specificity. Base qualities are not provided; no much larger clone lies one nucleotide away. One read represents weak support. In the germline V gene (reference sequence), CDR1 corresponds to LNHDA and CDR2 to SQIVND. Compared with germline, V lacks 5 bases and J lacks 8 bases; bases without a gene match: 9. From its cysteine to its phenylalanine, the CDR3 spans 15 amino acids. Only the CDR3 DNA is retained, 45 bases long and in frame from the first base. This sample is drawn from a study of regulatory T cells in long-lasting Graves disease (dated by TCRdb to the early 2020s). As for the study more broadly: Newly diagnosed Graves' disease patients had taken antithyroid drugs for less than 3 months. Peripheral blood TCR sequencing and RNA sequencing compared persistent Graves' disease patients with newly diagnosed Graves' disease patients. The study was registered as a clinical trial and conducted in China. A total of about 33 samples were covered by TCR sequencing, comprising about 13 persistent and 20 or so newly diagnosed Graves' disease patients. What the authors observed across the whole study: Compared with newly diagnosed patients, persistent Graves' disease patients had lower TCR Shannon entropy and fewer highly expanded clones, which suggests clonal expansion. Persistent disease showed preferential use of TRBV28, TRBJ1-2 and TRBJ2-5, whereas newly diagnosed disease favored TRBV20-1 and TRBJ2-1. More public clonotypes were shared among persistent patients (under 3,000) than among newly diagnosed patients (just under 1,000). As a limitation, the authors acknowledged that the small sample size may reduce accuracy. Only peripheral blood was studied, because thyroid tissue, the primary lesion, was inaccessible. Only the TCR beta chain was sequenced and analyzed.

To prepare the library, multiplex PCR was applied. The sequencing machine was an Illumina HiSeq 4000. To build TCR beta libraries, CDR3 regions were amplified by Arm-PCR using iRepertoire HTBI primers. Gel purification was performed on PCR products prior to sequencing. The study's processing was this. Gene usage analysis of CDR3 amino acid clonotypes relied on the roughly 64 TRBV and about 15 TRBJ segments identified across samples. COPE and FqMerger were used to merge the filtered high-quality paired reads into contigs. Contigs were aligned with BLAST to IMGT TRBV, TRBD and TRBJ reference genes, and CDR3 was defined per IMGT. Clonotypes above 0.1% frequency were classified as highly expanded clones. Shannon entropy served as the measure of repertoire diversity, while the Gini coefficient captured V-J evenness. Clonotypes shared by more than one individual were considered public. The raw public data were reprocessed by TCRdb itself: fastp quality trimming at Q25, MiXCR clonotype calling, in-frame beta chains only. CDR3 protein duplicates are merged, each entry listing the most common genes and DNA. The V and J calls and clone size come from TCRdb's table, not from the authors' own analysis. The sample table holds approximately 560,000 distinct CDR3 sequences, of which about 15% were seen once. Of the sample, approximately 12% is held by the ten largest clones.

Explained via the paper, the time point label denotes: newly diagnosed GD, antithyroid drugs for less than 3 months. RNA was extracted from PBMCs in TRIzol for both TCR sequencing and RNA sequencing. The diagnosis of Graves' disease followed American Thyroid Association guidelines. The patients came from an endocrinology department in Xi'an, China. Each patient gave around 9.2 milliliters of peripheral blood, collected in an EDTA anticoagulant tube. Ficoll Paque Plus density gradient separation was used to isolate PBMCs, and no further T cell sorting was done. An Agilent 2100 Bioanalyzer and agarose gel were used to check RNA quality, while a NanoDrop 2000 measured RNA concentration. The same data also went into a second study, on T cells in Graves' hyperthyroidism and ophthalmopathy. Drawing on the second study: Stable Graves' hyperthyroidism was defined as no progression to ophthalmopathy during 18 months of follow-up. Hyperthyroidism patients were newly diagnosed, with disease duration under 2 months, and aged 18 to 65 years. Patients with uncontrolled infections, other autoimmune diseases, pregnancy or lactation were excluded. Diagnoses relied on clinical symptoms, serum thyroxine and TRAb, thyroid ultrasound and orbital computed tomography. A first-round RT-PCR of the TCR CDR3 used the HTBI primer set with the Qiagen OneStep RT-PCR kit. Blood samples also contained most of the expanded thyroid clonotypes (frequency above 0.001), which suggests that blood repertoires may reflect thyroid immune responses. A 13 V-J signature model separated ophthalmopathy from stable hyperthyroidism, with approximately 87% sensitivity and roughly 82% specificity in cross-validation and 80%/75% in testing. During validation, the model predicted progression to ophthalmopathy a median of roughly 7.1 months ahead of onset, with almost 71% sensitivity and under 85% specificity. A discovery cohort of about a hundred patients, 43 with Graves' ophthalmopathy and over 55 with stable Graves' hyperthyroidism, was used to find distinguishing TCR V-J signatures. Whether ophthalmopathy could be predicted prospectively was tested in an independent validation cohort made up of 18 to 20 hyperthyroidism patients plus 17 patients who later progressed to ophthalmopathy. The roughly 90 discovery patients were divided at random into training and test sets in a 7:3 ratio. The study also compared thyroid tissue and blood T-cell repertoires from a handful of Graves' hyperthyroidism patients. After blood sampling, hyperthyroidism patients were treated with methimazole at a starting dose of 30 mg daily, and ophthalmopathy patients were treated with high-dose intravenous methylprednisolone. A second multiplex PCR round built the libraries, followed by size selection and purification. Libraries were sequenced paired-end with 100 bp reads on an Illumina HiSeq2000. SOAPnuke was used to process the raw data, throwing out any read that contained adapters or uncalled bases, had a mean Phred below 15, or lacked an exact constant-primer or identifier match. High-quality paired reads were merged using COPE v1.2.5, and each unique nucleotide sequence was defined as a clonotype. Clonotypes were aligned to IMGT TRBV, TRBD and TRBJ reference segments using MiTCR v1.1. Only V-J combinations with frequency above 0.0001, covering about 99% of repertoires, were analysed. A TCS score was defined as the ratio of F50 (clonal expansion) to E x V (chaos), with BLOSUM62-based TCRdist applied between CDR3 peptides within each V-J. Welch's t-statistics and random forest reduced just over 500 V-J features to around 14, which were used in a naive Bayes classifier (R e1071). Sample size was not statistically predetermined, and blinding of investigators to group allocation was not performed. The paper describes TCR Vbeta CDR3 sequencing of more than 120 peripheral blood samples, made up of approximately 40 ophthalmopathy patients, approximately 73 hyperthyroidism patients and 17 progressor patients.

The source is a man aged 18 to 30 with Graves disease. Donor details come from another sample of the same person, matched by shared clones. The specimen was peripheral blood mononuclear cells (PBMCs), collected at new diagnosis, from a patient treated with antithyroid drugs. The V gene is TRBV19 and the J gene is TRBJ1-6; 7 junctional bases match TRBD1. The CDR3 amino acid sequence is: CASSLNRGPDSPLHF. The DNA sequence is as follows: TGTGCCAGTAGTCTCAACAGGGGTCCGGATTCACCCCTCCACTTT.